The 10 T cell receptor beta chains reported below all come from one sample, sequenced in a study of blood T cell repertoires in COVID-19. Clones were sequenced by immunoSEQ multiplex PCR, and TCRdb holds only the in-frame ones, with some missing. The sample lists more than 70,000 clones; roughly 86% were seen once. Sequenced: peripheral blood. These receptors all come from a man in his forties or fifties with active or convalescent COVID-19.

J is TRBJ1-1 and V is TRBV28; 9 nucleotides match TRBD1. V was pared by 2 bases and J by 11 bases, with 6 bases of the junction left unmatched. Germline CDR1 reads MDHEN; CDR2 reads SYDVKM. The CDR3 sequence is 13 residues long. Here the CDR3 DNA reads TGTGCCAGCAGTTTAACGTACAGGGGGCGGGCTTTCTTT. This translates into CASSLTYRGRAFF. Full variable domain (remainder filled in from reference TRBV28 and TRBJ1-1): DVKVTQSSRYLVKRTGEKVFLECVQDMDHENMFWYRQDPGLGLRLIYFSYDVKMKEKGDIPEGYSVSREKKERFSLILESASTNQTSMYLCASSLTYRGRAFFGQGTRLTVV.

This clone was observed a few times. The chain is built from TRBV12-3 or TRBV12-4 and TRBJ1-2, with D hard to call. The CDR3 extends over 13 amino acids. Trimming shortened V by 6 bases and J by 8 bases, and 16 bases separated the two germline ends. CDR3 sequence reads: CASSPAGGQGYTF. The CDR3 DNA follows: TGTGCCAGCAGCCCTGCGGGCGGGCAAGGCTACACCTTC.

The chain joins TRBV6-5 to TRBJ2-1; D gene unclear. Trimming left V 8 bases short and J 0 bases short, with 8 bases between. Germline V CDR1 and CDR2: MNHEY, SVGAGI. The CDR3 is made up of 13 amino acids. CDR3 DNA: TGTGCCAGCCTGCTGAGCTCCTACAATGAGCAGTTCTTC. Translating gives CASLLSSYNEQFF.

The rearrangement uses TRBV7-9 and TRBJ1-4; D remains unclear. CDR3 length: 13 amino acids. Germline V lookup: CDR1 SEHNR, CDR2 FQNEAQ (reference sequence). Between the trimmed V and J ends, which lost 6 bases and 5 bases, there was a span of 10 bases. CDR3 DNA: TGTGCCAGCAGAAATGGGCCGAATGAAAAACTGTTTTTT. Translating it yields CASRNGPNEKLFF.

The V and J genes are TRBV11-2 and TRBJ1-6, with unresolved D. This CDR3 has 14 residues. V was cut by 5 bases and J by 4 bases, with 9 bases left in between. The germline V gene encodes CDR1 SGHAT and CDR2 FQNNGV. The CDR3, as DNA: TGTGCCAGCAGCCCCGCGGCGTATAATTCACCCCTCCACTTT. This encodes CASSPAAYNSPLHF.

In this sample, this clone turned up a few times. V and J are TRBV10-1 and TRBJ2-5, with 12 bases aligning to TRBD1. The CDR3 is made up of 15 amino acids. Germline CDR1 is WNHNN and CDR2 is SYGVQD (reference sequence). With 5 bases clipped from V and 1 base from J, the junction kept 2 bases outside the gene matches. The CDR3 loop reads CASSTGQGAQETQYF. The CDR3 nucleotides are TGCGCCAGCAGTACGGGACAGGGGGCCCAAGAGACCCAGTACTTC.

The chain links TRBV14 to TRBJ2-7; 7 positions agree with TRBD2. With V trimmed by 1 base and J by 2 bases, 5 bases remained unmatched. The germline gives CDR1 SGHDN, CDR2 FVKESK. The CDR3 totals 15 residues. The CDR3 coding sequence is TGTGCCAGCAGCCAAGTTTTGGGGGGGGCCTACGAGCAGTACGTC. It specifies CASSQVLGGAYEQYV.

The CDR3 DNA reads as TGTGCCAGCAGCGTCGACAGATATAATTCACCCCTCCACTTT. This translates into CASSVDRYNSPLHF. This chain connects TRBV5-8 to TRBJ1-6; D possibly corresponds to TRBD1 (5 bases). Between the trimmed V and J ends, which lost 4 bases and 4 bases, there was a span of 9 bases. The CDR3 extends over 14 amino acids. Germline assignment: CDR1 SGHTS and CDR2 YDEGEE.

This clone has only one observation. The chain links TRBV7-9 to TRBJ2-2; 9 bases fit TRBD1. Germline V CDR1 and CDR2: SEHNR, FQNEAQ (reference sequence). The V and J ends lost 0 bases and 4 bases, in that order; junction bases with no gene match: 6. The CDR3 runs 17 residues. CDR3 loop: CASSLALVTGGTGELFF. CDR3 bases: TGTGCCAGCAGCTTAGCGTTGGTGACAGGGGGCACCGGGGAGCTGTTTTTT.

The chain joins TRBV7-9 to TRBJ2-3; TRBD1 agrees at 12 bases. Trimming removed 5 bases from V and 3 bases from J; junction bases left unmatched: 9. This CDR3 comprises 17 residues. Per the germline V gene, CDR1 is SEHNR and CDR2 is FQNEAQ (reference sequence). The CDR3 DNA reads TGTGCCAGCAGCCCCCGCTGGGGACAGGGGGCAACAGATACGCAGTATTTT. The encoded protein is CASSPRWGQGATDTQYF.